The clone carrying this TCR beta chain was seen many times. TCRdb processed the 5' RACE reads anew with MiXCR; each CDR3 protein has one entry. This sample yields tens of thousands of distinct CDR3 sequences, of which 4.5% to 6% are seen a single time; 9.5% to 15% belongs to the top ten. The data belong to a study of CD8 T cells in ankylosing spondylitis. The CDR3 has 14 residues. With 3 bases removed from V and 5 bases from J, the gap between germline ends came to 13 bases. Germline V gene data show CDR1 as SGHRS and CDR2 as YFSETQ. The clonotype comes from a male donor with ankylosing spondylitis or in good health (not recorded which). The rearrangement uses TRBV5-1 and TRBJ2-3; the D is unclear. What was sequenced was blood, either unsorted or a sorted T cell fraction (not recorded which). The CDR3 spells CASSSPTGQDTQYF. The CDR3 region has the DNA TGCGCCAGCAGCTCCCCAACTGGTCAAGATACGCAGTATTTT.